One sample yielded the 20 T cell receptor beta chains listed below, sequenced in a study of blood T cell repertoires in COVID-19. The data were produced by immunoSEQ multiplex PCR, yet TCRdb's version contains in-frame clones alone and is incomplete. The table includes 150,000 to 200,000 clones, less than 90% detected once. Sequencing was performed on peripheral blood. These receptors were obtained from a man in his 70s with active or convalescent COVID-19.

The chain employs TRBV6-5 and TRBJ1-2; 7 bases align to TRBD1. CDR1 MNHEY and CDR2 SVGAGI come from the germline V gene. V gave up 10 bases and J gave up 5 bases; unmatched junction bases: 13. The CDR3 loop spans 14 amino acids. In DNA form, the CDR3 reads TGTGCCACCCGCCGAGGGGGCAAGGAATATGGCTACACCTTC. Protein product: CATRRGGKEYGYTF.

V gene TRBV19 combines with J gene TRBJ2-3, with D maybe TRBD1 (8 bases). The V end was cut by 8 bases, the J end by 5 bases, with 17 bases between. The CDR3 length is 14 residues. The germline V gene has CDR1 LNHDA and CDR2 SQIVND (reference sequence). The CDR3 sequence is CASRYRGRGDTQYF. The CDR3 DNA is TGTGCCAGTCGTTACAGGGGGAGGGGAGATACGCAGTATTTT. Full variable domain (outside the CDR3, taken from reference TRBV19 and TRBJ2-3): DGGITQSPKYLFRKEGQNVTLSCEQNLNHDAMYWYRQDPGQGLRLIYYSQIVNDFQKGDIAEGYSVSREKKESFPLTVTSAQKNPTAFYLCASRYRGRGDTQYFGPGTRLTVL.

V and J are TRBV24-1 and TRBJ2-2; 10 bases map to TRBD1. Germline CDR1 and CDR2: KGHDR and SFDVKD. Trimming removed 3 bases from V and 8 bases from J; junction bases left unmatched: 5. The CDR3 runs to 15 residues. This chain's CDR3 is CATSDPGQGGGELFF. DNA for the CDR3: TGTGCCACCAGTGATCCTGGACAGGGGGGAGGGGAGCTGTTTTTT.

CDR3 DNA sequence: TGTGCCAGTTCCTTGAGAGAGGACTACGAGCAGTACTTC. It codes for CASSLREDYEQYF. The J gene is TRBJ2-7, the V gene TRBV6-5; D not certain. V was trimmed by 9 bases and J by 3 bases, leaving 15 bases between them. The CDR3 loop spans 13 amino acids. The germline CDR1 and CDR2 sequences are MNHEY and SVGAGI.

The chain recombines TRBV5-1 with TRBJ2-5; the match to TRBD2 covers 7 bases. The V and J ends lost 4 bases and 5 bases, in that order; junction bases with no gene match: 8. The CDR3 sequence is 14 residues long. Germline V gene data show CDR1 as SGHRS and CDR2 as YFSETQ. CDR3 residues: CASSPMGGWETQYF. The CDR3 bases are TGCGCCAGCAGCCCTATGGGAGGGTGGGAGACCCAGTACTTC.

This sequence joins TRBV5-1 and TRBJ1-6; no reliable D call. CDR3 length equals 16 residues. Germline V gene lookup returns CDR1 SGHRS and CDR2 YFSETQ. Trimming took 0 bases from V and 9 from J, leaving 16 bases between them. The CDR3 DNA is TGCGCCAGCAGCTTGGCCGGGGTAGGGTTTGGTTCACCCCTCCACTTT. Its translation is CASSLAGVGFGSPLHF.

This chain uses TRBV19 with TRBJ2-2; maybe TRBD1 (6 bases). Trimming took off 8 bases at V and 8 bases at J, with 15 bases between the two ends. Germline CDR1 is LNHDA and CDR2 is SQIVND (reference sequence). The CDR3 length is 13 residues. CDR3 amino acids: CASFWTQGGELFF. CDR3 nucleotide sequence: TGTGCCAGTTTTTGGACCCAGGGGGGGGAGCTGTTTTTT.

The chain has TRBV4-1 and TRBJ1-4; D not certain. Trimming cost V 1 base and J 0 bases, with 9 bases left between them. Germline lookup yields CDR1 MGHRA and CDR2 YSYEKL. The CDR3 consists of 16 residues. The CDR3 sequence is CASSQVDGTTNEKLFF. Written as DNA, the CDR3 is TGCGCCAGCAGCCAAGTCGACGGGACAACTAATGAAAAACTGTTTTTT.

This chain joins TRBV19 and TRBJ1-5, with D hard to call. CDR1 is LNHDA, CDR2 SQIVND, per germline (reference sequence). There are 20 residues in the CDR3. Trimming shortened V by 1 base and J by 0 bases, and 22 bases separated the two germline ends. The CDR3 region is CASSIAFPRGLKASNQPQHF. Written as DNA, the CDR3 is TGTGCCAGTAGTATAGCCTTTCCCCGCGGACTCAAAGCTAGCAATCAGCCCCAGCATTTT.

The CDR3 nucleotides are TGCGCCAGCAGCGCCTTCGGACAGGGGGCTGAAGCTTTCTTT. Protein product: CASSAFGQGAEAFF. V and J are TRBV4-3 and TRBJ1-1; 10 bases align to TRBD1. Germline CDR1 is LGHNA and CDR2 is YSLEER. With 5 bases clipped from V and 6 bases from J, the junction kept 6 bases outside the gene matches. CDR3 length: 14 residues.

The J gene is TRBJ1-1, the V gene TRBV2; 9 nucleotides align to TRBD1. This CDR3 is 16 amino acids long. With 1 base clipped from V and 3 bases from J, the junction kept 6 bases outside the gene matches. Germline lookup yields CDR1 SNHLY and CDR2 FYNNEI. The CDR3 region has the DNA TGTGCCAGCAGTGAAGTGGGACAGGGAGGGGACACTGAAGCTTTCTTT. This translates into CASSEVGQGGDTEAFF. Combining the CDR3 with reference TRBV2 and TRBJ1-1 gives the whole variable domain EPEVTQTPSHQVTQMGQEVILRCVPISNHLYFYWYRQILGQKVEFLVSFYNNEISEKSEIFDDQFSVERPDGSNFTLKIRSTKLEDSAMYFCASSEVGQGGDTEAFFGQGTRLTVV.

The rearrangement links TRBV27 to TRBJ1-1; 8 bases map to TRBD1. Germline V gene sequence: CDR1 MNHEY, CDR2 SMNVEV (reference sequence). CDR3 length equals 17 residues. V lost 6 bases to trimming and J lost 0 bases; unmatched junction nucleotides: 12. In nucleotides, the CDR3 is TGTGCCAGCAGCCGTCTGGGACAGGCCAAAGTGAACACTGAAGCTTTCTTT. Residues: CASSRLGQAKVNTEAFF.

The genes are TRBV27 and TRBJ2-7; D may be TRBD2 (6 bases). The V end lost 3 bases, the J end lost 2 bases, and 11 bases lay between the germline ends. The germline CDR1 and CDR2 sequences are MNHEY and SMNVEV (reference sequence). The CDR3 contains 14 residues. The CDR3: CASSFGGPTYEQYF. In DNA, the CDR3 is TGTGCCAGCAGTTTCGGGGGACCTACCTACGAGCAGTACTTC.

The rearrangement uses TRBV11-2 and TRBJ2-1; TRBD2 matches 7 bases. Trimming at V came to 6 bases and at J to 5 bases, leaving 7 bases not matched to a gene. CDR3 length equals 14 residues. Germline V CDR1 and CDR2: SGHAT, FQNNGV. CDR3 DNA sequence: TGTGCCAGCAGGAAAGCGGGACTAAACAATGAGCAGTTCTTC. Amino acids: CASRKAGLNNEQFF.

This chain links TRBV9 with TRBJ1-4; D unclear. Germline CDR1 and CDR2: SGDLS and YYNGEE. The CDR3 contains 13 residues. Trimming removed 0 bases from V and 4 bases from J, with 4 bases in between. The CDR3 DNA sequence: TGTGCCAGCAGCGTAGGCGTTAATGAAAAACTGTTTTTT. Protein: CASSVGVNEKLFF.

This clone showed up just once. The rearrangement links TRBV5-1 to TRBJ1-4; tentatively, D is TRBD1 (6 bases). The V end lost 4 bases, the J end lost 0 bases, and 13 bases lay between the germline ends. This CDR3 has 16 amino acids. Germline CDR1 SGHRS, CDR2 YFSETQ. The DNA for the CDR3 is TGCGCCAGCAGCCGAACGGACAGATCAACTAATGAAAAACTGTTTTTT. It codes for CASSRTDRSTNEKLFF.

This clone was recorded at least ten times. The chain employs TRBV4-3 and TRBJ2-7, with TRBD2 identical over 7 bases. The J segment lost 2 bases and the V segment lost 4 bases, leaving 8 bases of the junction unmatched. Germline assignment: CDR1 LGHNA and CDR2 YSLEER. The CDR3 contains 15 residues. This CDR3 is CASSPGGEGPYEQYF. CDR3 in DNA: TGCGCCAGCAGCCCTGGTGGGGAGGGCCCCTACGAGCAGTACTTC.

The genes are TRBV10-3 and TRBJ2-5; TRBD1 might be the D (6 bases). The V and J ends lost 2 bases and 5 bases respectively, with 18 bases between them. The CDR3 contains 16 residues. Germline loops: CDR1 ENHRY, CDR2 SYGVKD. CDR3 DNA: TGTGCCATCAGTGAGCCTTCTGACAGGCCGGGCGAGACCCAGTACTTC. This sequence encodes CAISEPSDRPGETQYF.

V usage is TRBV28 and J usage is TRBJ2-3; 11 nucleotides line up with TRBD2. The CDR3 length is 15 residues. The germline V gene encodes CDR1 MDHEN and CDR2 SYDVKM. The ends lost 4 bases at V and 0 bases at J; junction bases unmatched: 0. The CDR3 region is CASSSSGRSTDTQYF. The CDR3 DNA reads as TGTGCCAGCAGTTCTAGCGGGAGGAGCACAGATACGCAGTATTTT.

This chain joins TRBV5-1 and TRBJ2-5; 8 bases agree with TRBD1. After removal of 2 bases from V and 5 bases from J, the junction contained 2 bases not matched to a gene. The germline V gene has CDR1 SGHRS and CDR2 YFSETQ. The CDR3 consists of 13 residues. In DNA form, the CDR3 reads TGCGCCAGCAGCTTCGGACAGGGCGAGACCCAGTACTTC. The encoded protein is CASSFGQGETQYF.